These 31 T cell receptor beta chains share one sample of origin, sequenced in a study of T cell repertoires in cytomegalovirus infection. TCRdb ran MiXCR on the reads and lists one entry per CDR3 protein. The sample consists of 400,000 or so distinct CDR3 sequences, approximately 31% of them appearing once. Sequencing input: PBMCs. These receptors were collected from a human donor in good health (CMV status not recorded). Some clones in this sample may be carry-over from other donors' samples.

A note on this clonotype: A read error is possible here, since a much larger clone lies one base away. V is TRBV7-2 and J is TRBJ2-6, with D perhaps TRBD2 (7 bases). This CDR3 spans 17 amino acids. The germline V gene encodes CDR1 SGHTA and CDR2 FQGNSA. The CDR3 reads CASSLEAGASGANVLSF. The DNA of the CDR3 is TGTGCCAGCAGCTTAGAGGCGGGGGCGTCTGGGGCCAACGTCCTGTCTTTC.

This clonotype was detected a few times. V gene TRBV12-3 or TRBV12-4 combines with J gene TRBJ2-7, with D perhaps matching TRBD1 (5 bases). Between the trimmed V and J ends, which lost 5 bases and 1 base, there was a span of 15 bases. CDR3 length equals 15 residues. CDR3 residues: CASSISRQLSYEQYF. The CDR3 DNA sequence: TGTGCCAGCAGTATATCCCGACAGTTATCCTACGAGCAGTACTTC.

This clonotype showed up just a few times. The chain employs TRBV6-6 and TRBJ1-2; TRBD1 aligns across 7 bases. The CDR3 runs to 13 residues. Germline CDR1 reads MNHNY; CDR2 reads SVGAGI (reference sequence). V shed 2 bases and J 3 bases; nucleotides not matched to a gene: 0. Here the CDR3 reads CASSYTGDYGYTF. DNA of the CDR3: TGTGCCAGCAGTTACACAGGGGACTATGGCTACACCTTC.

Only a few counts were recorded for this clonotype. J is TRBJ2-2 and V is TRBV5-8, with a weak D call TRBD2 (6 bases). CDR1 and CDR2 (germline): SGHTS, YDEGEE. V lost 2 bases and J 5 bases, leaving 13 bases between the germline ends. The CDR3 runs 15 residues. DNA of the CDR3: TGTGCCAGCAGCTTTAACCCGCTAGCGACCGGGGAGCTGTTTTTT. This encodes CASSFNPLATGELFF.

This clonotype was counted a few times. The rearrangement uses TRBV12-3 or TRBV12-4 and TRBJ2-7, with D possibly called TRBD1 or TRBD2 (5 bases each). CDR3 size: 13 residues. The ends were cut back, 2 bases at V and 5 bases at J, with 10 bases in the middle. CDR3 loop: CASSLNGANEQYF. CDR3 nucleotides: TGTGCCAGCAGTTTAAACGGGGCCAACGAGCAGTACTTC.

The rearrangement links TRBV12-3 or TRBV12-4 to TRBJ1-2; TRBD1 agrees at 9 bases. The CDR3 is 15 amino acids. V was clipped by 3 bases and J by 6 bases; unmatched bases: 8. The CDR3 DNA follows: TGTGCCAGCAGTTTCCGGGACAGGGCGTTGGATGGCTACACCTTC. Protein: CASSFRDRALDGYTF.

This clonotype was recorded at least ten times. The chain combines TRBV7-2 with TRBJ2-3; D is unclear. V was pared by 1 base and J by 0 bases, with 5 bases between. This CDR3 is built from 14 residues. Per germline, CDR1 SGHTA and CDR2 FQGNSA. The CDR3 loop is CASSLGPSTDTQYF. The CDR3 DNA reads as TGTGCCAGCAGCTTAGGTCCTAGCACAGATACGCAGTATTTT.

DNA of the CDR3: TGTGCCAGCACCGCCGGGACTAGCGTTTACAATGAGCAGTTCTTC. Encoded protein: CASTAGTSVYNEQFF. The J gene is TRBJ2-1, the V gene TRBV5-4; TRBD2 agrees at 10 bases. This CDR3 is built from 15 residues. V was pared by 6 bases and J by 4 bases, with 7 bases of the junction left unmatched. Germline V gene lookup returns CDR1 SGHNT and CDR2 YYREEE (reference sequence).

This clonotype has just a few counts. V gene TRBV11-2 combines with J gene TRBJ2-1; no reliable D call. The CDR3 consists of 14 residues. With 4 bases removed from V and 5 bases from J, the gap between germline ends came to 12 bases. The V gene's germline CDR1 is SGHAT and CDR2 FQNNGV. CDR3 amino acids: CASSSNPLHNEQFF. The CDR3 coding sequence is TGTGCCAGCAGCTCCAACCCCCTTCACAATGAGCAGTTCTTC.

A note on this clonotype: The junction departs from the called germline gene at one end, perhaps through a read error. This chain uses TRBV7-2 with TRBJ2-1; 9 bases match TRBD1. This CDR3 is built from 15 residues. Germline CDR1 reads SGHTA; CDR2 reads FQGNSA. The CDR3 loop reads CASSPRTGAWNEQCF. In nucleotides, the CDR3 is TGTGCCAGCAGCCCCCGGACAGGGGCGTGGAATGAGCAGTGCTTC. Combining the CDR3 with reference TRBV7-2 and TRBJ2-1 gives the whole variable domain GAGVSQSPSNKVTEKGKDVELRCDPISGHTALYWYRQSLGQGLEFLIYFQGNSAPDKSGLPSDRFSAERTGGSVSTLTIQRTQQEDSAVYLCASSPRTGAWNEQCFGPGTRLTVL.

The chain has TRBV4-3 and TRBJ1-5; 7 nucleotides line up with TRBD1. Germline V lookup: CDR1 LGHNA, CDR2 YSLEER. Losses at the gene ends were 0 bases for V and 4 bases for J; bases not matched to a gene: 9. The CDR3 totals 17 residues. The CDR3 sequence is CASSQEPPGQLNQPQHF. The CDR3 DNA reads TGCGCCAGCAGCCAAGAACCCCCGGGACAGTTAAATCAGCCCCAGCATTTT.

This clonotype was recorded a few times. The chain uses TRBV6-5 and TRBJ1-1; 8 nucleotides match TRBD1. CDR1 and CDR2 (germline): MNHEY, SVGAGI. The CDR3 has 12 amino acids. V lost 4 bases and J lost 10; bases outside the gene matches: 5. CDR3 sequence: CASSSPGTGAFF. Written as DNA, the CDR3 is TGTGCCAGCAGTTCCCCCGGGACAGGAGCTTTCTTT.

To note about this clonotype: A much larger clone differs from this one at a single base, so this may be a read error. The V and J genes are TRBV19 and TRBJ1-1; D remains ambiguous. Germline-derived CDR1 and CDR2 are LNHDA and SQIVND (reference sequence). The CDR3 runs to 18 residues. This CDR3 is CASSPAWQLGGLNTEGFF. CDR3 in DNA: TGTGCCAGTAGCCCAGCGTGGCAGTTGGGAGGGTTGAACACTGAAGGTTTCTTT.

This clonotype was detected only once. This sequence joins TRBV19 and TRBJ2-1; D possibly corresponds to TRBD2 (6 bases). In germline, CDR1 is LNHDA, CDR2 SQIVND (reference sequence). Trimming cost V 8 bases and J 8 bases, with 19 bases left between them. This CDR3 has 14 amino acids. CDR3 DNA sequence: TGTGCCAGTTCCTGGGGGGTCTACCCGGATGAGCAGTTCTTC. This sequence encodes CASSWGVYPDEQFF.

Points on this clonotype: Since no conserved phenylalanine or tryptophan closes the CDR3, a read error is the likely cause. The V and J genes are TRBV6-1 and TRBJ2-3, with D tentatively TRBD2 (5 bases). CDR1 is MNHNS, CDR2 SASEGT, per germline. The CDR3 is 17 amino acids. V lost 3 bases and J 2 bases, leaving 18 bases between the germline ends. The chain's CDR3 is CASSESPPSFNTDTQYL. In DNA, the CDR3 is TGTGCCAGCAGTGAGTCCCCGCCTAGCTTTAACACAGATACGCAGTATTTG.

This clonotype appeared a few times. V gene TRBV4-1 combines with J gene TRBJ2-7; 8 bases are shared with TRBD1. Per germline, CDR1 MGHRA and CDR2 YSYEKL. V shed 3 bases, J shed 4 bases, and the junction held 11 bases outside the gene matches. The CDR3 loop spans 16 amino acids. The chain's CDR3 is CASSQTDRASLYEQYF. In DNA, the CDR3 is TGCGCCAGCAGCCAGACGGACAGGGCGAGTTTGTACGAGCAGTACTTC.

As DNA, the CDR3 is TGTGCCAGCGGGACCCCACCGGGGGTGGCCGGGGAGCTGTTTTTT. Translation: CASGTPPGVAGELFF. The chain couples TRBV6-6 to TRBJ2-2, with a possible D match to TRBD2 (6 bases). Germline V gene sequence: CDR1 MNHNY, CDR2 SVGAGI (reference sequence). This CDR3 is 15 amino acids long. V lost 8 bases to trimming and J lost 6 bases, with 19 bases between them.

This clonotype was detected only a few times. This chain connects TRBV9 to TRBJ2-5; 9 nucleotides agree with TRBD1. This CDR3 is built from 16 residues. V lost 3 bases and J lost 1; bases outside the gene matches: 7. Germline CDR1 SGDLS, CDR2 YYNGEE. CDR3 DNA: TGTGCCAGCAGCGCTAGGGACAGGGCATCCCAAGAGACCCAGTACTTC. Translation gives CASSARDRASQETQYF.

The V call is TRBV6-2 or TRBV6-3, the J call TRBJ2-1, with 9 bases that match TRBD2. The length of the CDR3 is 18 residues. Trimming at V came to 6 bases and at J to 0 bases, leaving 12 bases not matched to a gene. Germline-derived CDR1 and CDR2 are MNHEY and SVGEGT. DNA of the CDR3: TGTGCCAGCAGATACCTACAGGGGACTAGCTTCTCCTACAATGAGCAGTTCTTC. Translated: CASRYLQGTSFSYNEQFF.

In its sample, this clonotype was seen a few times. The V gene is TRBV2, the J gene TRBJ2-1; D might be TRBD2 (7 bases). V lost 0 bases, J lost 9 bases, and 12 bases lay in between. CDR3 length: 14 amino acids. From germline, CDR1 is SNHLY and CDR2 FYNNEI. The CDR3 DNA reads TGTGCCAGCAGTGAAGCGGGGGGGCAGGTTGAGCAGTTCTTC. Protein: CASSEAGGQVEQFF.

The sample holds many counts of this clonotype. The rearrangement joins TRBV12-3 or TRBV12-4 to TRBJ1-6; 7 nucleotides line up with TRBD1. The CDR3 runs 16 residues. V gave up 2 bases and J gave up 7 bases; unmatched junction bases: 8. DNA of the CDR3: TGTGCCAGCAGTTTATCCCCGACAGGGACCAATTCACCCCTCCACTTT. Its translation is CASSLSPTGTNSPLHF.

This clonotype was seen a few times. CDR3 sequence: CASSSGTPSNTGELFF. CDR3 in DNA: TGTGCCAGCAGTTCAGGGACGCCAAGTAACACCGGGGAGCTGTTTTTT. This chain links TRBV28 with TRBJ2-2, with D possibly being TRBD1 or TRBD2 (5 bases each). This CDR3 comprises 16 residues. V was shortened by 4 bases and J by 2 bases, with 14 bases between the two germline ends. The V gene's germline CDR1 is MDHEN and CDR2 SYDVKM.

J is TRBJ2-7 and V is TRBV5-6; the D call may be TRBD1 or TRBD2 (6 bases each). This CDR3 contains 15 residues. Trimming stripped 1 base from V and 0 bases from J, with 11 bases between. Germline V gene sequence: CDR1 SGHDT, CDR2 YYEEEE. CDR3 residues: CASSLYGGLSYEQYF. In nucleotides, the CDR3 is TGTGCCAGCAGCTTGTACGGGGGCCTCTCCTACGAGCAGTACTTC.

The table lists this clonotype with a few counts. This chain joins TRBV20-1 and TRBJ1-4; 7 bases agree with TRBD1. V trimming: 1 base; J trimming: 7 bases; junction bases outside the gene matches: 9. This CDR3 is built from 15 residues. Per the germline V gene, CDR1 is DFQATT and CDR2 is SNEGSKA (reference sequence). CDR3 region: CSARGQGGISEKLFF. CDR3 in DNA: TGCAGTGCTAGAGGACAGGGTGGGATTAGTGAAAAACTGTTTTTT.

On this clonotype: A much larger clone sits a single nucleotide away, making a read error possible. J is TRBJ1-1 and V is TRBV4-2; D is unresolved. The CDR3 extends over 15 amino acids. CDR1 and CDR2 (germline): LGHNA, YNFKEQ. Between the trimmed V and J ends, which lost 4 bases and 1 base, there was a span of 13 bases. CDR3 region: CASSLSMTKNTEAFF. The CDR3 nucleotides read TGTGCCAGCAGCCTTTCGATGACGAAGAACACTGAAGCTTTCTTT.

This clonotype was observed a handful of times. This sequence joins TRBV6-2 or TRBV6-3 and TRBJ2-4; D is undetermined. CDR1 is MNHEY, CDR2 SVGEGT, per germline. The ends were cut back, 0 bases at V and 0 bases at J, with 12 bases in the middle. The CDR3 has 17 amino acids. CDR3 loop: CASSYSASILAKNIQYF. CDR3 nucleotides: TGTGCCAGCAGTTACTCGGCCAGCATACTAGCCAAAAACATTCAGTACTTC.

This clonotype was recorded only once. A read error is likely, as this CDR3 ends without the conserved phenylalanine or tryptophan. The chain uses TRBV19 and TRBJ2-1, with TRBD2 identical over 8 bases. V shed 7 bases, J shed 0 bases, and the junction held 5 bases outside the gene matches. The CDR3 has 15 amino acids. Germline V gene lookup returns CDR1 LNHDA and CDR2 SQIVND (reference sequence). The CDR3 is CASNGGGSSYNEQFL. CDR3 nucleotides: TGTGCCAGTAATGGCGGGGGGAGCTCCTACAATGAGCAGTTCTTA.

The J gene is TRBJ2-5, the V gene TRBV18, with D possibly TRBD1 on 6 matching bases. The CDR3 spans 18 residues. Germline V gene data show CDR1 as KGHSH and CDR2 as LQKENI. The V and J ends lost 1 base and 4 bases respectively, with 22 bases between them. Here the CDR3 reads CASSPQRGPRGPPETQYF. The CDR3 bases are TGTGCCAGCTCACCACAGCGCGGGCCCAGGGGCCCCCCAGAGACCCAGTACTTC.

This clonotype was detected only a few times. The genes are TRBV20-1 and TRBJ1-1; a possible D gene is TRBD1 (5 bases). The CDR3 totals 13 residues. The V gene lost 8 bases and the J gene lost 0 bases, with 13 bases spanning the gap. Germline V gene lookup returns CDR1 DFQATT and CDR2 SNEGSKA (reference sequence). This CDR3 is CSFPGLMNTEAFF. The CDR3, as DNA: TGCAGTTTCCCGGGACTCATGAACACTGAAGCTTTCTTT.

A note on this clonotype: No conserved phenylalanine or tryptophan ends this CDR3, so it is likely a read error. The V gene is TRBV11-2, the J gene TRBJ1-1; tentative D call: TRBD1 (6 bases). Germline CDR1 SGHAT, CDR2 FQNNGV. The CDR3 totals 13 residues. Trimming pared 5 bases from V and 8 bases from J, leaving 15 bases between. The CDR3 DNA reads TGTGCCAGCAGCGAACAGGGCGCCGCGGAAGCTTTCTGT. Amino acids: CASSEQGAAEAFC.

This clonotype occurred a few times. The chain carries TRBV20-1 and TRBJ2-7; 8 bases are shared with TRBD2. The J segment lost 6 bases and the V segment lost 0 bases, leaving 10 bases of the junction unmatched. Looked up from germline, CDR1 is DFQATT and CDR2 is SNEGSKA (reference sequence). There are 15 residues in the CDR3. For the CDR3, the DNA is TGCAGTGCTAGAGATTTGCGGGGGGTTCGCCCCGAGCAGTACTTC. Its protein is CSARDLRGVRPEQYF.